The 15 T cell receptor beta chains below all came from one sample that was sequenced in a study of shared clonotypes between healthy human individuals. This table comes from immunoSEQ multiplex PCR, and its TCRdb copy is limited to in-frame clones, with some not included. The sample gives around 980,000 clones, approximately 80% of which show up once; 0.55% to 0.7% is in the top ten. Source material: memory CD4+ T cells from PBMCs. As to subset: CD45RA-negative fraction. Receptor source: a man younger than 35 in good health. Some clones in this sample may be carry-over from other donors' samples.

In the case of this clone: Additional DNA sequences in this sample encode the identical CDR3. The chain recombines TRBV5-1 with TRBJ2-7, with a tentative D call TRBD1 (5 bases). This CDR3 contains 14 residues. CDR1 is SGHRS, CDR2 YFSETQ, per germline. Trimming removed 0 bases from V and 1 base from J, with 8 bases in between. In DNA, the CDR3 is TGCGCCAGCAGCTTGGAGCCAGGGTCCTACGAGCAGTACTTC. Amino acids: CASSLEPGSYEQYF.

This rearrangement joins TRBV7-9 to TRBJ2-3; D possibly corresponds to TRBD2 (5 bases). V was trimmed by 2 bases and J by 7 bases, leaving 10 bases between them. Germline V CDR1 and CDR2: SEHNR, FQNEAQ (reference sequence). This CDR3 has 13 residues. For the CDR3, the DNA is TGTGCCAGCAGCTTACTCGACGGGAATACGCAGTATTTT. Translation: CASSLLDGNTQYF.

The genes are TRBV4-3 and TRBJ1-2; 8 bases match TRBD1. The V gene end was trimmed by 0 bases and the J gene end by 8 bases; junction bases not matched to a gene: 8. The germline gives CDR1 LGHNA, CDR2 YSLEER. The CDR3 runs 15 residues. This CDR3 reads CASSQEVETGVGYTF. The CDR3 DNA follows: TGCGCCAGCAGCCAAGAGGTTGAGACAGGGGTCGGCTACACCTTC.

The chain links TRBV5-1 to TRBJ2-2, with TRBD1 matching 7 bases. Germline CDR1 is SGHRS and CDR2 is YFSETQ. The CDR3 is 14 residues long. Germline trimming cut 7 bases from V and 5 bases from J; bases unmatched to any gene: 8. The chain's CDR3 is CASGNHRGTGELFF. CDR3 sequence (DNA): TGCGCCAGCGGTAACCACAGGGGAACCGGGGAGCTGTTTTTT.

V gene TRBV28 combines with J gene TRBJ1-2; no definite D call. Germline-derived CDR1 and CDR2 are MDHEN and SYDVKM. The germline V and J ends were trimmed by 5 bases and 10 bases, with 20 bases remaining between them. The CDR3 spans 14 residues. CDR3 sequence: CASSTSRAPGDYTF. The CDR3 DNA reads as TGTGCCAGCAGTACCTCCCGGGCTCCCGGGGACTACACCTTC.

The genes are TRBV2 and TRBJ2-4; TRBD2 is a possible D gene (6 bases). In germline, CDR1 is SNHLY, CDR2 FYNNEI. The CDR3 is 15 amino acids. Trimming stripped 3 bases from V and 6 bases from J, with 15 bases between. CDR3 protein: CASSEGIGGLNIQYF. CDR3 sequence (DNA): TGTGCCAGCAGTGAGGGGATCGGGGGTTTAAACATTCAGTACTTC.

This clone was detected once. CDR3 DNA: TGTGCCAGCAGCTTAGGCCGAAAGGAGTACTTC. As protein: CASSLGRKEYF. This rearrangement joins TRBV11-2 to TRBJ2-7; D call uncertain. Trimming left V 1 base short and J 11 bases short, with 9 bases between. This CDR3 is 11 amino acids long. CDR1 SGHAT and CDR2 FQNNGV come from the germline V gene.

In this sample, this clone turned up once. This rearrangement joins TRBV5-4 to TRBJ2-1; D is possibly TRBD2 (5 bases). Germline CDR1 is SGHNT and CDR2 is YYREEE (reference sequence). The germline V and J ends were trimmed by 0 bases and 7 bases, with 11 bases remaining between them. This CDR3 has 14 residues. The CDR3 DNA sequence: TGTGCCAGCAGCTTGGCCGGGGAGTGGAATGAGCAGTTCTTC. Protein: CASSLAGEWNEQFF.

About this clone itself: This same CDR3 is encoded by further DNA sequences in the sample. The chain employs TRBV5-1 and TRBJ2-7; tentatively, D is TRBD2 (6 bases). Germline V gene lookup returns CDR1 SGHRS and CDR2 YFSETQ. Deletions cut 5 bases from V and 4 bases from J, with 7 bases between. The CDR3 has 11 residues. CDR3: CASREGYEQYF. The CDR3 nucleotides are TGCGCCAGCAGGGAGGGGTACGAGCAGTACTTC.

The V and J genes are TRBV30 and TRBJ1-5; D unclear. V was trimmed by 2 bases and J by 5 bases, leaving 13 bases between them. The CDR3 sequence is 14 residues long. Per the germline V gene, CDR1 is GTSNPN and CDR2 is SVGIG (reference sequence). The CDR3 loop is CAWSRGQTYQPQHF. CDR3 in DNA: TGTGCCTGGAGTCGCGGGCAGACCTATCAGCCCCAGCATTTT.

The rearrangement links TRBV10-2 to TRBJ1-5, with a tentative D call TRBD1 (6 bases). The V gene lost 8 bases and the J gene lost 6 bases, with 20 bases spanning the gap. CDR3 length: 15 residues. CDR1 is WSHSY, CDR2 SAAADI, per germline. Written as DNA, the CDR3 is TGCGCCAGCGGCAACCTACAGGGTGAGGGTCAGCCCCAGCATTTT. It translates to CASGNLQGEGQPQHF.

Remarks on this clone: At the DNA level, this CDR3 is encoded by other sequences in the same sample as well. The V call is TRBV5-1, the J call TRBJ1-2; D ambiguous. The CDR3 spans 12 residues. The germline gives CDR1 SGHRS, CDR2 YFSETQ. Trimming cost V 0 bases and J 7 bases, with 7 bases left between them. DNA of the CDR3: TGCGCCAGCAGCTTGGAGGGTTCTGGCTACACCTTC. Its protein is CASSLEGSGYTF.

The chain recombines TRBV30 with TRBJ2-1; TRBD2 aligns across 16 bases. The V segment lost 5 bases and the J segment 8 bases; nucleotides outside the gene matches: 9. This CDR3 has 16 amino acids. The V gene's germline CDR1 is GTSNPN and CDR2 SVGIG (reference sequence). Here the CDR3 reads CAWGWGLAGGPDEQFF. The CDR3 region has the DNA TGTGCCTGGGGATGGGGACTAGCGGGAGGGCCCGATGAGCAGTTCTTC.

V and J are TRBV6-1 and TRBJ1-1; a possible D gene is TRBD1 (6 bases). Trimming removed 8 bases at V and 4 bases at J, with 11 bases between. Germline V gene data show CDR1 as MNHNS and CDR2 as SASEGT. The CDR3 has 12 amino acids. Written as DNA, the CDR3 is TGTGCCAGCCACAGGGCTAGCACTGAAGCTTTCTTT. Translated: CASHRASTEAFF.

In the case of this clone: The junction differs from germline at one of its ends, possibly a read error. The rearrangement joins TRBV14 to TRBJ2-6; D not resolved. The germline CDR1 and CDR2 sequences are SGHDN and FVKESK. This CDR3 region has 14 residues. CDR3 amino acids: CASSQARGANVLTF. The DNA for the CDR3 is TGTGCCAGCAGTCAAGCGCGTGGGGCCAACGTCCTGACTTTC.